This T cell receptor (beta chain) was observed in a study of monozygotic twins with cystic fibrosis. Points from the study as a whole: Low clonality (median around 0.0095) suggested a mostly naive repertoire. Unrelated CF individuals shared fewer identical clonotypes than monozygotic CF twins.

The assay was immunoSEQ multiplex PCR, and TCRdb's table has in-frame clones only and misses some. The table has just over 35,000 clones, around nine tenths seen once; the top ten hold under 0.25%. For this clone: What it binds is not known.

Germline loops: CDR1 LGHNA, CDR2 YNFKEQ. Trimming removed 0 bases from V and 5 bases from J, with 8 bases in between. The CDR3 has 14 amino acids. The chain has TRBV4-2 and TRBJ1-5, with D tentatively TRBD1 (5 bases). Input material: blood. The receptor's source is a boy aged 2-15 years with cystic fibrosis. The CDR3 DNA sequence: TGTGCCAGCAGCCAAGAATTCAGGGATCAGCCCCAGCATTTT. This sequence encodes CASSQEFRDQPQHF.